Included here is one T cell receptor (beta chain) sequence, with context. The antigen remains unidentified. The sample belongs to a study of T cell responses to AZD1222 COVID-19 vaccine. The CDR3 contains 14 residues. Between the trimmed V and J ends, which lost 3 bases and 5 bases, there was a span of 13 bases. Germline CDR1 SGHTA, CDR2 FQGNSA. Overall study results and limits: Repertoire collection took place solely once the T cell response had peaked.

Some clones are missing from TCRdb's copy, which holds only in-frame ones; the method was immunoSEQ multiplex PCR. Of roughly 200,000 clones listed, about 92% are singletons. This receptor was identified in an adult in good health. Source: peripheral blood, taken on day 0 of MenACWY control vaccination. The chain carries TRBV7-2 and TRBJ1-2, with D maybe TRBD1 (5 bases). The CDR3 sequence: CASSLGGAGYGYTF. In nucleotides, the CDR3 is TGTGCCAGCAGCTTGGGTGGGGCCGGGTATGGCTACACCTTC.